Given below is one TCR beta chain in context. The protocol was immunoSEQ multiplex PCR, while the TCRdb copy is restricted to in-frame clones and leaves out a portion. The repertoire holds 90,000 to 100,000 clones, with about nine tenths as singletons. This record comes from a study of control samples from healthy donors and cancer patients. Trimming shortened V by 0 bases and J by 2 bases, and 8 bases separated the two germline ends. Germline CDR1 is LNHNV and CDR2 is YYDKDF (reference sequence). CDR3 size: 14 residues. The TCR was taken from a woman between 18 and 29 years old in good health. The chain has TRBV15 and TRBJ2-7, with no clear D. Sequencing was carried out using blood. The CDR3: CATSRDYSPYEQYF. CDR3 sequence (DNA): TGTGCCACCAGCAGAGATTACAGTCCCTACGAGCAGTACTTC.